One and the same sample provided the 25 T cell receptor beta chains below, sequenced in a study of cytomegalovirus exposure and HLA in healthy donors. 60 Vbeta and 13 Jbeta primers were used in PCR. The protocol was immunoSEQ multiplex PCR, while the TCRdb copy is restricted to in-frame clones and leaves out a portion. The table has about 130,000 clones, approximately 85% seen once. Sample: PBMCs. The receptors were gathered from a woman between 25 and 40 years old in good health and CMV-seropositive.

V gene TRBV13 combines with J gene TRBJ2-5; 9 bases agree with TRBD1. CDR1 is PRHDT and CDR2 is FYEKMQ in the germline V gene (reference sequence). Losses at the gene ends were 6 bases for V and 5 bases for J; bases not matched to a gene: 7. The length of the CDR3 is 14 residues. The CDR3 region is CASSLTGGWETQYF. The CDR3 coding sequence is TGTGCCAGCAGTCTGACAGGGGGATGGGAGACCCAGTACTTC.

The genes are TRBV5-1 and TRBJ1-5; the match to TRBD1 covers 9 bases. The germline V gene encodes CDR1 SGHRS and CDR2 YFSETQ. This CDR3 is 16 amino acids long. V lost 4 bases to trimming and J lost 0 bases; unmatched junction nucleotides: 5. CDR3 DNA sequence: TGCGCCAGCAGCCCAGGGACAGGGTTTAGCAATCAGCCCCAGCATTTT. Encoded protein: CASSPGTGFSNQPQHF.

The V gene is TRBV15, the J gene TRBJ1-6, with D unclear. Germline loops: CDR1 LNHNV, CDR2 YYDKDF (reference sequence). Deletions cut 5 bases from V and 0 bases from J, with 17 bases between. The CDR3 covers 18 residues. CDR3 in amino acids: CATSSSSSRSSYNSPLHF. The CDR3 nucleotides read TGTGCCACCAGCTCCTCCTCGTCCCGGAGCTCCTATAATTCACCCCTCCACTTT.

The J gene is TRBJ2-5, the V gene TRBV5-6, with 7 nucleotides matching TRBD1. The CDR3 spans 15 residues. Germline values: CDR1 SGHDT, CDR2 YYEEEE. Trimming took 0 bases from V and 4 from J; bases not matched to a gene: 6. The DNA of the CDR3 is TGTGCCAGCAGCTTGGACAGGGGAATTGGAGAGACCCAGTACTTC. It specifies CASSLDRGIGETQYF.

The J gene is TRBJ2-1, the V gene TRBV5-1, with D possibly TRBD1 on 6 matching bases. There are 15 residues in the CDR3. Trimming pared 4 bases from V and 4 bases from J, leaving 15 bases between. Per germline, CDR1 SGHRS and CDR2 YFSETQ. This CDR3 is CASSPGAGVYNEQFF. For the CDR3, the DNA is TGCGCCAGCAGCCCCGGGGCAGGGGTATACAATGAGCAGTTCTTC.

As DNA, the CDR3 is TGCGCCAGCGCCTCTACCGGGACAGGGAATTCACCCCTCCACTTT. Its protein is CASASTGTGNSPLHF. This chain uses TRBV5-1 with TRBJ1-6; 9 positions agree with TRBD1. V dropped 7 bases and J dropped 7; count of bases not matched to a gene: 9. Germline CDR1 reads SGHRS; CDR2 reads YFSETQ. This CDR3 spans 15 amino acids.

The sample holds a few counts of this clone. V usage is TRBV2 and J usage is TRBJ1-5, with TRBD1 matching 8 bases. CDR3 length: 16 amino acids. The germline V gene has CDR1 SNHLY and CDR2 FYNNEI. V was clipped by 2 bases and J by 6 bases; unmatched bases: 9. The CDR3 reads CASSELGLGQAQPQHF. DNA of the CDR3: TGTGCCAGCAGTGAACTGGGCCTGGGACAGGCTCAGCCCCAGCATTTT.

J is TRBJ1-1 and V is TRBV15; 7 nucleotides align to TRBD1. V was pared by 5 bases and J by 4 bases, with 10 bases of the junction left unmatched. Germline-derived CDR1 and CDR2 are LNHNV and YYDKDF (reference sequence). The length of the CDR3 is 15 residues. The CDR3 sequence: CATSPGVGGFTEAFF. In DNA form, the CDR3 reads TGTGCCACCAGCCCCGGGGTAGGGGGCTTCACTGAAGCTTTCTTT. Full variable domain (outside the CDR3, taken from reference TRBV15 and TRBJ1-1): DAMVIQNPRYQVTQFGKPVTLSCSQTLNHNVMYWYQQKSSQAPKLLFHYYDKDFNNEADTPDNFQSRRPNTSFCFLDIRSPGLGDTAMYLCATSPGVGGFTEAFFGQGTRLTVV.

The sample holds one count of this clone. This CDR3 reads CASSQGGAKNIQYF. For the CDR3, the DNA is TGTGCCAGCAGCCAGGGTGGAGCCAAAAACATTCAGTACTTC. This chain joins TRBV7-9 and TRBJ2-4; possibly TRBD1 for D (5 bases). Germline-derived CDR1 and CDR2 are SEHNR and FQNEAQ (reference sequence). Between the trimmed V and J ends, which lost 5 bases and 0 bases, there was a span of 8 bases. CDR3 length equals 14 residues.

As DNA, the CDR3 is TGTGCCAGCAGCTTGGCCCCCAGGGGCAGGACTGAAGCTTTCTTT. It is translated as CASSLAPRGRTEAFF. The V gene is TRBV5-8, the J gene TRBJ1-1, with a weak D call TRBD1 (6 bases). CDR1 is SGHTS and CDR2 is YDEGEE in the germline V gene. The length of the CDR3 is 15 residues. Trimming removed 0 bases at V and 5 bases at J, with 14 bases between.

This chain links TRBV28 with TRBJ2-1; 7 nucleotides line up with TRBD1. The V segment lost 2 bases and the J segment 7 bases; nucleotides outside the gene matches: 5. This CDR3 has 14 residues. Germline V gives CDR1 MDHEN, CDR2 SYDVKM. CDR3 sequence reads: CASSLLTGSNEQFF. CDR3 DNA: TGTGCCAGCAGTTTACTGACAGGGTCGAATGAGCAGTTCTTC.

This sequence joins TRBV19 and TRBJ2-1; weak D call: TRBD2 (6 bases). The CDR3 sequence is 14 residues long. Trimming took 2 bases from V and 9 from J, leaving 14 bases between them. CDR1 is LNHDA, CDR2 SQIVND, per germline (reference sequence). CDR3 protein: CASSISQGGPEQFF. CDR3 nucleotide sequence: TGTGCCAGTAGTATAAGCCAGGGAGGACCTGAGCAGTTCTTC.

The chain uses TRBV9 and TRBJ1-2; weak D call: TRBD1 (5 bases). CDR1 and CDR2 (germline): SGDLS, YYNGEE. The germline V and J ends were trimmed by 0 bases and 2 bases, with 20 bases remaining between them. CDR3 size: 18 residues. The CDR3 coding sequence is TGTGCCAGCAGCGTAGGTCAGGTGGGGACTGGGGCCAACTATGGCTACACCTTC. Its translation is CASSVGQVGTGANYGYTF. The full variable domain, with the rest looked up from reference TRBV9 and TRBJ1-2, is DSGVTQTPKHLITATGQRVTLRCSPRSGDLSVYWYQQSLDQGLQFLIQYYNGEERAKGNILERFSAQQFPDLHSELNLSSLELGDSALYFCASSVGQVGTGANYGYTFGSGTRLTVV.

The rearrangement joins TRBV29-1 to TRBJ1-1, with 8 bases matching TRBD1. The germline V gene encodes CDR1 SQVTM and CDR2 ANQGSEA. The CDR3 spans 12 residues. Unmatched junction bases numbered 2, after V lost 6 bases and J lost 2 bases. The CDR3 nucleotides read TGCAGCGTGACAGGGGTAAACACTGAAGCTTTCTTT. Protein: CSVTGVNTEAFF.

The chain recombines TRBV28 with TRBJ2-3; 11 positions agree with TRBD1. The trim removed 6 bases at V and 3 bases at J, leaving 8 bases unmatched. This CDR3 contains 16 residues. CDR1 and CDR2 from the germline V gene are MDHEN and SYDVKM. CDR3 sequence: CASRPPGTGGTDTQYF. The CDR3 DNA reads TGTGCCAGCAGGCCTCCCGGGACAGGGGGGACAGATACGCAGTATTTT.

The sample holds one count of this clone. DNA of the CDR3: TGCGCCAGCAGCTTAACAGGCGTGAACACTGAAGCTTTCTTT. As protein: CASSLTGVNTEAFF. The chain joins TRBV5-1 to TRBJ1-1; tentative D call: TRBD1 (5 bases). Germline V gene data show CDR1 as SGHRS and CDR2 as YFSETQ. CDR3 length equals 14 residues. V was clipped by 2 bases and J by 0 bases, with 8 bases between them. The whole variable domain, remainder taken from reference TRBV5-1 and TRBJ1-1, is KAGVTQTPRYLIKTRGQQVTLSCSPISGHRSVSWYQQTPGQGLQFLFEYFSETQRNKGNFPGRFSGRQFSNSRSEMNVSTLELGDSALYLCASSLTGVNTEAFFGQGTRLTVV.

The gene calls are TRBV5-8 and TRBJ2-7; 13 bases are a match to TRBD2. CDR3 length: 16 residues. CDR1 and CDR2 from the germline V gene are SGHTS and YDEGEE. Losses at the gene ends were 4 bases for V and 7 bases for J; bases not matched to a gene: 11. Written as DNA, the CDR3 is TGTGCCAGCAGCCCAGAACTAGCGGGAGGGCCAAGAGAGCAGTACTTC. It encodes CASSPELAGGPREQYF.

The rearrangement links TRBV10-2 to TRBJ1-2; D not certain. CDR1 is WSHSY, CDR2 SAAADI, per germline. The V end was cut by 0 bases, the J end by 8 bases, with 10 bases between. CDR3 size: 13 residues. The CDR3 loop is CASSESPGQGYTF. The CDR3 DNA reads TGCGCCAGCAGTGAGTCACCAGGCCAAGGCTACACCTTC.

In DNA form, the CDR3 reads TGCGCCAGCAGTAGGGACAGGTCTAGCACAGATACGCAGTATTTT. Its protein is CASSRDRSSTDTQYF. The gene calls are TRBV5-1 and TRBJ2-3; TRBD1 matches at 8 bases. V lost 5 bases and J lost 0; bases outside the gene matches: 5. Germline V gene sequence: CDR1 SGHRS, CDR2 YFSETQ. This CDR3 contains 15 residues.

For the CDR3, the DNA is TGTGCCAGCAGCTCTATCAGCGGGAGGGCGGCCAAAAACATTCAGTACTTC. Its protein is CASSSISGRAAKNIQYF. V and J are TRBV7-9 and TRBJ2-4; TRBD2 aligns across 10 bases. CDR3 length: 17 residues. After removal of 4 bases from V and 1 base from J, the junction contained 7 bases not matched to a gene. Germline values: CDR1 SEHNR, CDR2 FQNEAQ (reference sequence).

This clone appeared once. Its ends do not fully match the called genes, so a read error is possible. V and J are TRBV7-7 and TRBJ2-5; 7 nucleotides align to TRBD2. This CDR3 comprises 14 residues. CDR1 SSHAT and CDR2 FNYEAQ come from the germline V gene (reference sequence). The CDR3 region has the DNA TGTGCTAGCAGCTTTGGACGGGGGGAAGAGACCCAGTACTTC. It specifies CASSFGRGEETQYF.

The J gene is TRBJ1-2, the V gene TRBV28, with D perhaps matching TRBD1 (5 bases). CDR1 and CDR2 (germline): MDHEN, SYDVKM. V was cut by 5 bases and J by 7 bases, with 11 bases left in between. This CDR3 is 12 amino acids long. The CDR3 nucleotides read TGTGCCAGCAGTCCCCCCGGGGGTGGCTACACCTTC. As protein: CASSPPGGGYTF.

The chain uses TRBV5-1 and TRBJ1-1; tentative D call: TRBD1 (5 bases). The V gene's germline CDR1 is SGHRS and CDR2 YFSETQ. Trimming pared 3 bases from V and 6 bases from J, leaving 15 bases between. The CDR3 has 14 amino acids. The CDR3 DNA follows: TGCGCCAGCAGCTCAATCCCGACAGAACCTGAAGCTTTCTTT. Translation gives CASSSIPTEPEAFF.

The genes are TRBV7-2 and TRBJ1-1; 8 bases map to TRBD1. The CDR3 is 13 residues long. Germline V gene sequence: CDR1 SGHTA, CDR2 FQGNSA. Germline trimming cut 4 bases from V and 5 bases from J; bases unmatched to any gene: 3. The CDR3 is CASSSRQGTEAFF. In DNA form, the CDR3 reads TGTGCCAGCAGCTCCAGACAGGGGACTGAAGCTTTCTTT.

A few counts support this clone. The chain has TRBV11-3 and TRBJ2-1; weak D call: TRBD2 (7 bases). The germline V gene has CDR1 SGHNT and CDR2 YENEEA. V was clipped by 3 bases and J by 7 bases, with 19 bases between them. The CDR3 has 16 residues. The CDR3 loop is CASSFGGLAEGNEQFF. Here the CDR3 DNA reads TGTGCCAGCAGCTTCGGGGGGCTGGCGGAAGGTAATGAGCAGTTCTTC.